One sample yielded the 20 T cell receptor beta chains listed below, sequenced in a study of neurological immune-mediated disorders. TCRdb re-called the 5' RACE reads through MiXCR, storing one row per CDR3 protein. The sample has more than 100,000 distinct CDR3 sequences; 11% are singletons. Time point here: longitudinal time-point 3. The sample was PBMCs. The receptors derive from a female donor with HTLV-1-associated myelopathy (HAM/TSP).

V gene TRBV24-1 combines with J gene TRBJ2-1; TRBD1 matches 12 bases. CDR3 length equals 16 residues. The germline V gene encodes CDR1 KGHDR and CDR2 SFDVKD. With V trimmed by 3 bases and J by 8 bases, 7 bases remained unmatched. The CDR3 reads CATSDRDRGRIDEQFF. CDR3 DNA sequence: TGTGCCACCAGTGATCGGGACAGGGGGCGAATAGATGAGCAGTTCTTC.

This clonotype occurred many times. The chain combines TRBV7-2 with TRBJ2-4; tentative D call: TRBD1 (6 bases). The ends were cut back, 5 bases at V and 2 bases at J, with 13 bases in the middle. Germline CDR1 reads SGHTA; CDR2 reads FQGNSA. The CDR3 is 15 residues long. The CDR3 region is CASSHAGVTKNIQYF. The CDR3 nucleotides read TGTGCCAGCAGCCATGCAGGGGTAACCAAAAACATTCAGTACTTC.

Many counts were recorded for this clonotype. This chain joins TRBV4-1 and TRBJ2-1; the D gene is possibly TRBD2 (6 bases). This CDR3 is 15 amino acids long. From germline, CDR1 is MGHRA and CDR2 YSYEKL. The V end lost 4 bases, the J end lost 5 bases, and 15 bases lay between the germline ends. The CDR3 nucleotides are TGCGCCAGCAGCCGTTCCGGGGGAATTAACAATGAGCAGTTCTTC. This codes for CASSRSGGINNEQFF.

This clonotype was recorded many times. V is TRBV10-3 and J is TRBJ1-1; D gene unclear. This CDR3 is 15 amino acids long. Germline CDR1 is ENHRY and CDR2 is SYGVKD. Between the trimmed V and J ends, which lost 6 bases and 2 bases, there was a span of 16 bases. For the CDR3, the DNA is TGTGCCATCAGGGAGGGCCTCTTGGCAAACACTGAAGCTTTCTTT. Translated, it gives CAIREGLLANTEAFF.

A remark on this clonotype: One base away lies a much larger clone, so this may be a sequencing read error. The chain has TRBV20-1 and TRBJ2-7; tentative D call: TRBD2 (7 bases). Germline V CDR1 and CDR2: DFQATT, SNEGSKA (reference sequence). This CDR3 has 14 amino acids. Trimming stripped 5 bases from V and 3 bases from J, with 17 bases between. The CDR3 is CSAGGGGGYYEQYF. For the CDR3, the DNA is TGCAGTGCTGGGGGAGGCGGGGGCTACTACGAGCAGTACTTC.

At least ten counts were recorded for this clonotype. An end of the junction differs from the germline gene, which may be a read error. The chain has TRBV15 and TRBJ1-3; maybe TRBD1 (6 bases). In germline, CDR1 is LNHNV, CDR2 YYDKDF (reference sequence). The CDR3 covers 19 residues. The DNA for the CDR3 is TGTGCTACCAGCAGAGCCTTACCAACCTCAGGGGACTCTGGAAACACCATATATTTT. It specifies CATSRALPTSGDSGNTIYF.

This clonotype was detected many times. V usage is TRBV12-3 or TRBV12-4 and J usage is TRBJ2-7; 8 bases align to TRBD2. With 4 bases clipped from V and 1 base from J, the junction kept 3 bases outside the gene matches. The CDR3 is 14 residues long. CDR3 protein: CASSSGGGSYEQYF. The CDR3 DNA reads as TGTGCCAGCAGTTCCGGGGGGGGGTCCTACGAGCAGTACTTC.

This clonotype was counted between two and nine times. This chain connects TRBV27 to TRBJ2-1; 7 bases are a match to TRBD2. The V segment lost 1 base and the J segment 3 bases; nucleotides outside the gene matches: 6. Looked up from germline, CDR1 is MNHEY and CDR2 is SMNVEV (reference sequence). The CDR3 is 16 residues long. The CDR3 sequence is CASSLWVERGYNEQFF. For the CDR3, the DNA is TGTGCCAGCAGTTTATGGGTCGAGCGGGGCTACAATGAGCAGTTCTTC.

There are many counts of this clonotype. This rearrangement joins TRBV20-1 to TRBJ2-1; D gene unclear. CDR1 is DFQATT and CDR2 is SNEGSKA in the germline V gene (reference sequence). The V end lost 3 bases, the J end lost 6 bases, and 18 bases lay between the germline ends. The CDR3 runs to 15 residues. The CDR3 sequence: CSARSGSPTSNEQFF. The CDR3 DNA follows: TGCAGTGCTAGGAGTGGGTCCCCAACGTCCAATGAGCAGTTCTTC.

This clonotype was counted ten times or more. The J gene is TRBJ2-3, the V gene TRBV20-1; TRBD1 matches at 7 bases. Looked up from germline, CDR1 is DFQATT and CDR2 is SNEGSKA (reference sequence). V was clipped by 0 bases and J by 3 bases; unmatched bases: 6. This CDR3 region has 15 residues. Here the CDR3 DNA reads TGCAGTGCTAGAGATGTGACAGGGCCGACAGATACGCAGTATTTT. This translates into CSARDVTGPTDTQYF.

In this sample, this clonotype turned up many times. The V call is TRBV11-1, the J call TRBJ2-1; possibly TRBD1 or TRBD2 for D (5 bases each). With 2 bases removed from V and 8 bases from J, the gap between germline ends came to 13 bases. Germline V lookup: CDR1 SGHAT, CDR2 FQDESV (reference sequence). The CDR3 is 14 amino acids. CDR3 in DNA: TGTGCCAGCAGCTTAAGGTTTGGGGGTCATGAGCAGTTCTTC. Its translation: CASSLRFGGHEQFF.

The table lists this clonotype with many counts. This sequence joins TRBV5-1 and TRBJ2-3, with TRBD2 matching over 8 bases. V lost 4 bases to trimming and J lost 2 bases; unmatched junction nucleotides: 9. The CDR3 loop spans 16 amino acids. Germline V gene sequence: CDR1 SGHRS, CDR2 YFSETQ. This CDR3 is CASSKGLVGNTDTQYF. CDR3 in DNA: TGCGCCAGCAGCAAGGGACTAGTTGGGAACACAGATACGCAGTATTTT. Full variable domain (remainder filled in from reference TRBV5-1 and TRBJ2-3): KAGVTQTPRYLIKTRGQQVTLSCSPISGHRSVSWYQQTPGQGLQFLFEYFSETQRNKGNFPGRFSGRQFSNSRSEMNVSTLELGDSALYLCASSKGLVGNTDTQYFGPGTRLTVL.

This clonotype was observed many times. This sequence joins TRBV5-6 and TRBJ2-3; D call uncertain. The CDR3 consists of 13 residues. The germline gives CDR1 SGHDT, CDR2 YYEEEE. V gave up 4 bases and J gave up 6 bases, with 12 bases separating them. Here the CDR3 reads CASSSEWSDTQYF. CDR3 in DNA: TGTGCCAGCAGCAGTGAATGGAGTGATACGCAGTATTTT.

The table lists this clonotype with many counts. The genes are TRBV5-1 and TRBJ2-7; D is possibly TRBD1 or TRBD2 (5 bases each). The ends were cut back, 8 bases at V and 4 bases at J, with 19 bases in the middle. There are 14 residues in the CDR3. Germline CDR1 is SGHRS and CDR2 is YFSETQ. The CDR3: CARSPMRGRYEQYF. DNA of the CDR3: TGCGCCAGGAGTCCCATGAGGGGCAGGTACGAGCAGTACTTC.

The V gene is TRBV7-9, the J gene TRBJ2-1; perhaps TRBD2 as D (7 bases). The CDR3 sequence is 14 residues long. The germline CDR1 and CDR2 sequences are SEHNR and FQNEAQ (reference sequence). Trimming cost V 5 bases and J 6 bases, with 14 bases left between them. CDR3 nucleotides: TGTGCCAGCAGCAGATTCGGGGGGCGCAATGAGCAGTTCTTC. Protein product: CASSRFGGRNEQFF.

This chain connects TRBV9 to TRBJ2-2; D is ambiguous. With 0 bases removed from V and 6 bases from J, the gap between germline ends came to 6 bases. The CDR3 covers 13 residues. Germline V gives CDR1 SGDLS, CDR2 YYNGEE. The CDR3 reads CASSVEMAGELFF. CDR3 DNA sequence: TGTGCCAGCAGCGTAGAAATGGCCGGGGAGCTGTTTTTT. Full variable domain (missing parts from reference TRBV9 and TRBJ2-2): DSGVTQTPKHLITATGQRVTLRCSPRSGDLSVYWYQQSLDQGLQFLIQYYNGEERAKGNILERFSAQQFPDLHSELNLSSLELGDSALYFCASSVEMAGELFFGEGSRLTVL.

This clonotype was observed many times. The rearrangement links TRBV6-6 to TRBJ2-7; D is perhaps TRBD1 (6 bases). The V end was cut by 2 bases, the J end by 2 bases, with 7 bases between. Germline-derived CDR1 and CDR2 are MNHNY and SVGAGI (reference sequence). This CDR3 has 13 residues. CDR3 loop: CASSYQGPYEQYF. The DNA for the CDR3 is TGTGCCAGCAGTTACCAGGGGCCCTACGAGCAGTACTTC.

Many counts were recorded for this clonotype. The chain uses TRBV10-3 and TRBJ2-2, with 7 bases fitting TRBD1. With 10 bases clipped from V and 2 bases from J, the junction kept 7 bases outside the gene matches. CDR1 is ENHRY, CDR2 SYGVKD, per germline. The CDR3 is made up of 14 amino acids. In DNA form, the CDR3 reads TGTGCCACAACCGGGACAGAAAACACCGGGGAGCTGTTTTTT. Protein sequence: CATTGTENTGELFF.

A few counts support this clonotype. CDR3 bases: TGCGCCAGCAGTGAGTATCGAGGTGAGCAGTTCTTC. This codes for CASSEYRGEQFF. This sequence joins TRBV10-2 and TRBJ2-1; D gene ambiguous. The CDR3 totals 12 residues. The V gene lost 1 base and the J gene lost 9 bases, with 7 bases spanning the gap. Germline-derived CDR1 and CDR2 are WSHSY and SAAADI.

The chain has TRBV5-1 and TRBJ2-7, with TRBD2 matching over 8 bases. Germline V gives CDR1 SGHRS, CDR2 YFSETQ. CDR3 size: 15 residues. Trimming took 2 bases from V and 5 from J; bases not matched to a gene: 9. Here the CDR3 reads CASSFGERGSHEQYF. As DNA, the CDR3 is TGCGCCAGCAGCTTTGGGGAGCGGGGGTCGCACGAGCAGTACTTC.